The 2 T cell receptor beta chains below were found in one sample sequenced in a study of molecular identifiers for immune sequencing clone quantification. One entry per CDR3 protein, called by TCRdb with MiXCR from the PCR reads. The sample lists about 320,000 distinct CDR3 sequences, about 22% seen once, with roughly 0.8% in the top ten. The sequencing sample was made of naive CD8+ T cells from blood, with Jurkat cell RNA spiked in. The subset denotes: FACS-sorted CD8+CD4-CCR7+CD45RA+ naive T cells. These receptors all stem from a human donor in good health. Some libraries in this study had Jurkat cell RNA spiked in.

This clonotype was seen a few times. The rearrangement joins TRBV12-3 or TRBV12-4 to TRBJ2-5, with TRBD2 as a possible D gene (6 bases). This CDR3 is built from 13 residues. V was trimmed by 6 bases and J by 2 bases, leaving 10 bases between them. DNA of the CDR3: TGTGCCAGCAGCCGTGCGGGGCAAGAGACCCAGTACTTC. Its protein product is CASSRAGQETQYF.

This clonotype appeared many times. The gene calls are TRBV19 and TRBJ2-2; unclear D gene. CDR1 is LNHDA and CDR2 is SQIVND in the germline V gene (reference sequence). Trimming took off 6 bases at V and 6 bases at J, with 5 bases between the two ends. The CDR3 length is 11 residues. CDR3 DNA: TGTGCCAGTAGAGTGCCCGGGGAGCTGTTTTTT. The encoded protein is CASRVPGELFF.